This TCR beta chain originates from a study of cytomegalovirus exposure and HLA in healthy donors. This clone was seen a handful of times. Antigen specificity is unknown. CDR3 length: 15 residues. Per germline, CDR1 SEHNR and CDR2 FQNEAQ (reference sequence). The V and J ends lost 5 bases and 1 base respectively, with 12 bases between them. General study findings and limits: Later analysis identified a missense DCLRE1C variant that was linked to TCR beta V- and J-gene trimming. In an earlier analysis, most TCR beta V segments were productive about 87% or about 30% of the time. Exclusion applied to some V segments, including TRBV6-2 and TRBV6-3, as they were indistinguishable.

It was with 60 Vbeta and 13 Jbeta primers that the PCR ran. The assay was immunoSEQ multiplex PCR, and TCRdb's table has in-frame clones only and misses some. Of 85,000 to 100,000 clones in the sample, roughly 86% are singletons; the top ten hold 5.5% to 6.5%. Material for sequencing was PBMCs. The V call is TRBV7-9, the J call TRBJ2-1, with D unclear. The sequence was collected from a young woman in good health and CMV-seropositive. CDR3 bases: TGTGCCAGCAGCCCACAGTTTGGGTCCTACAATGAGCAGTTCTTC. This translates into CASSPQFGSYNEQFF.